Below are 26 T cell receptor beta chains sequenced from a single sample in a study of T cell responses to AZD1222 COVID-19 vaccine. Profiling relied on immunoSEQ multiplex PCR, and the TCRdb table lists in-frame clones only, not all of them. In the table there are 120,000 or so clones, less than 90% of which are singletons. Material: peripheral blood, obtained on day 0 of AZD1222 vaccination. These receptors were collected from an adult in good health.

The chain recombines TRBV7-8 with TRBJ1-2; TRBD1 agrees at 7 bases. The CDR3 runs 17 residues. Trimming removed 5 bases from V and 0 bases from J; junction bases left unmatched: 12. CDR1 SGHVS and CDR2 FQNEAQ come from the germline V gene. The CDR3 DNA reads TGTGCCAGCAGCCCCTCGATAACAGGGGCGTCTAACTATGGCTACACCTTC. It specifies CASSPSITGASNYGYTF.

The V gene is TRBV5-1, the J gene TRBJ1-6; the D gene is possibly TRBD1 (5 bases). Germline loops: CDR1 SGHRS, CDR2 YFSETQ. This CDR3 region has 13 residues. Trimming took off 3 bases at V and 7 bases at J, with 8 bases between the two ends. CDR3 in DNA: TGCGCCAGCAGCTCGCCAGGGAATTCACCCCTCCACTTT. This translates into CASSSPGNSPLHF.

The chain has TRBV3-1 (or the pseudogene TRBV3-2) and TRBJ1-2; 9 bases match TRBD1. The CDR3 length is 15 residues. The V gene's germline CDR1 is LGHDT and CDR2 YNNKEL (reference sequence). The junction had 5 bases not matched to a gene; V was cut back by 0 bases and J by 6 bases. The CDR3 here is CASSQESQGADGYTF. The DNA of the CDR3 is TGTGCCAGCAGCCAAGAGTCACAGGGGGCCGATGGCTACACCTTC.

V usage is TRBV27 and J usage is TRBJ1-2; D perhaps matches TRBD1 (6 bases). This CDR3 spans 16 amino acids. Germline CDR1 is MNHEY and CDR2 is SMNVEV (reference sequence). The germline V and J ends were trimmed by 9 bases and 8 bases, with 28 bases remaining between them. The CDR3: CARIGQTGSFFGGYTF. The DNA for the CDR3 is TGTGCCAGGATAGGACAGACAGGATCCTTCTTTGGCGGCTACACCTTC.

This chain's CDR3 is CASSESGAGLVSYNEQFF. CDR3 in DNA: TGCGCCAGCAGTGAGTCTGGGGCGGGACTTGTCTCCTACAATGAGCAGTTCTTC. The chain uses TRBV10-1 and TRBJ2-1; D might be TRBD2 (6 bases). From germline, CDR1 is WNHNN and CDR2 SYGVQD (reference sequence). V gave up 0 bases and J gave up 0 bases, with 15 bases separating them. The CDR3 loop spans 18 amino acids.

The CDR3 DNA reads as TGTGCCAGCAGTTCTGCAGGGGGATGGACTGAAGCTTTCTTT. The encoded protein is CASSSAGGWTEAFF. V and J are TRBV28 and TRBJ1-1, with TRBD1 matching over 7 bases. CDR3 length equals 14 residues. V dropped 4 bases and J dropped 5; count of bases not matched to a gene: 7. Germline CDR1 is MDHEN and CDR2 is SYDVKM.

The rearrangement uses TRBV4-2 and TRBJ2-3; D might be TRBD2 (6 bases). Per the germline V gene, CDR1 is LGHNA and CDR2 is YNFKEQ. The CDR3 is made up of 13 amino acids. Trimming took 0 bases from V and 10 from J, leaving 11 bases between them. CDR3: CASSQDRERAQYF. The CDR3 DNA follows: TGTGCCAGCAGCCAAGATAGGGAGCGGGCGCAGTATTTT.

The chain joins TRBV27 to TRBJ1-6; D unresolved. CDR1 MNHEY and CDR2 SMNVEV come from the germline V gene (reference sequence). The CDR3 has 12 amino acids. Trimming left V 8 bases short and J 8 bases short, with 10 bases between. CDR3 coding DNA: TGTGCCAGCGGTCAGTTCCATTCACCCCTCCACTTT. Encoded protein: CASGQFHSPLHF.

J is TRBJ1-2 and V is TRBV5-1; D is undetermined. In germline, CDR1 is SGHRS, CDR2 YFSETQ. CDR3 size: 12 residues. The V end lost 4 bases, the J end lost 4 bases, and 8 bases lay between the germline ends. The chain's CDR3 is CASSRDRYGYTF. Written as DNA, the CDR3 is TGCGCCAGCAGCCGAGACCGCTATGGCTACACCTTC.

The J gene is TRBJ2-3, the V gene TRBV5-1; no definite D call. The CDR3 is 13 residues long. Trimming pared 0 bases from V and 9 bases from J, leaving 11 bases between. In germline, CDR1 is SGHRS, CDR2 YFSETQ. The CDR3 loop reads CASSLGHPETQYF. CDR3 nucleotides: TGCGCCAGCAGCTTGGGACATCCTGAAACGCAGTATTTT.

The chain carries TRBV6-5 and TRBJ1-1; D may be TRBD1 (5 bases). In germline, CDR1 is MNHEY, CDR2 SVGAGI. V was cut by 6 bases and J by 2 bases, with 7 bases left in between. The CDR3 contains 12 residues. CDR3 amino acids: CASSRTNTEAFF. CDR3 nucleotides: TGTGCCAGCAGCCGGACAAACACTGAAGCTTTCTTT.

The V and J genes are TRBV2 and TRBJ2-7; D ambiguous. The length of the CDR3 is 11 residues. Germline V gene data show CDR1 as SNHLY and CDR2 as FYNNEI. With 8 bases removed from V and 5 bases from J, the gap between germline ends came to 10 bases. The CDR3 coding sequence is TGTGCCAGCGATGGACCGAACGAGCAGTACTTC. Translation: CASDGPNEQYF.

The rearrangement joins TRBV5-5 to TRBJ1-2; D uncertain. The CDR3 is made up of 13 amino acids. CDR1 is SGHKS and CDR2 is YYEKEE in the germline V gene (reference sequence). The ends were cut back, 0 bases at V and 5 bases at J, with 8 bases in the middle. The CDR3 region has the DNA TGTGCCAGCAGCTTGGCCCCAAGGTATGGCTACACCTTC. This encodes CASSLAPRYGYTF.

The chain employs TRBV7-2 and TRBJ1-2; the match to TRBD1 covers 8 bases. From germline, CDR1 is SGHTA and CDR2 FQGNSA. There are 14 residues in the CDR3. V was clipped by 4 bases and J by 3 bases; unmatched bases: 4. The chain's CDR3 is CASSWTGTDYGYTF. As DNA, the CDR3 is TGTGCCAGCAGCTGGACAGGGACGGACTATGGCTACACCTTC.

The chain carries TRBV7-9 and TRBJ1-2, with no clear D. CDR1 and CDR2 from the germline V gene are SEHNR and FQNEAQ (reference sequence). The CDR3 is 11 amino acids. With 5 bases removed from V and 3 bases from J, the gap between germline ends came to 4 bases. The CDR3 region has the DNA TGTGCCAGCAGCCGTTACTATGGCTACACCTTC. It translates to CASSRYYGYTF.

This chain uses TRBV27 with TRBJ1-4; 8 nucleotides agree with TRBD1. With 6 bases clipped from V and 2 bases from J, the junction kept 8 bases outside the gene matches. The CDR3 runs 16 residues. Germline assignment: CDR1 MNHEY and CDR2 SMNVEV (reference sequence). The CDR3 region is CASRRGQGRTNEKLFF. CDR3 in DNA: TGTGCCAGCAGACGTGGACAGGGAAGGACTAATGAAAAACTGTTTTTT. The full variable domain, completed using reference TRBV27 and TRBJ1-4, is EAQVTQNPRYLITVTGKKLTVTCSQNMNHEYMSWYRQDPGLGLRQIYYSMNVEVTDKGDVPEGYKVSRKEKRNFPLILESPSPNQTSLYFCASRRGQGRTNEKLFFGSGTQLSVL.

This chain links TRBV24-1 with TRBJ2-2; 8 bases fit TRBD1. V dropped 0 bases and J dropped 1; count of bases not matched to a gene: 9. The CDR3 loop spans 19 amino acids. Germline V gives CDR1 KGHDR, CDR2 SFDVKD. CDR3 in amino acids: CATSDLGRGRMGNTGELFF. The CDR3, as DNA: TGTGCCACCAGTGATTTGGGCAGGGGGCGCATGGGGAACACCGGGGAGCTGTTTTTT.

This chain connects TRBV7-7 to TRBJ1-3; TRBD1 matches 8 bases. Germline values: CDR1 SSHAT, CDR2 FNYEAQ (reference sequence). V lost 5 bases, J lost 3 bases, and 6 bases stayed unmatched. The CDR3 consists of 15 residues. The CDR3 nucleotides are TGTGCCAGCAGCAGCGGACAGGGCAATGGAAACACCATATATTTT. This encodes CASSSGQGNGNTIYF.

The DNA of the CDR3 is TGTGCCAGCAGCTCCGGACTCGGCTGGACTGAAGCTTTCTTT. Its translation is CASSSGLGWTEAFF. The chain uses TRBV5-4 and TRBJ1-1; D unclear. Trimming removed 3 bases at V and 5 bases at J, with 14 bases between. The CDR3 is made up of 14 amino acids. CDR1 is SGHNT, CDR2 YYREEE, per germline (reference sequence).

The V call is TRBV18, the J call TRBJ2-5, with 14 bases identical to TRBD2. Germline CDR1 KGHSH, CDR2 LQKENI. V lost 0 bases to trimming and J lost 4 bases; unmatched junction nucleotides: 1. The CDR3 is 16 residues long. CDR3 sequence reads: CASSPPGLAGVETQYF. Written as DNA, the CDR3 is TGTGCCAGCTCACCACCGGGACTAGCGGGAGTAGAGACCCAGTACTTC.

This chain connects TRBV9 to TRBJ1-2, with D uncertain. Germline V gene lookup returns CDR1 SGDLS and CDR2 YYNGEE. This CDR3 comprises 11 residues. Trimming took off 1 base at V and 10 bases at J, with 8 bases between the two ends. The CDR3 protein is CASSVQANYTF. As DNA, the CDR3 is TGTGCCAGCAGCGTACAGGCGAACTACACCTTC.

The chain is built from TRBV27 and TRBJ2-1; tentatively, D is TRBD2 (5 bases). V lost 7 bases, J lost 9 bases, and 16 bases lay in between. The CDR3 extends over 13 amino acids. CDR1 and CDR2 from the germline V gene are MNHEY and SMNVEV (reference sequence). CDR3 protein: CASMTTPLVEQFF. The CDR3 nucleotides are TGTGCCAGCATGACTACTCCGCTGGTTGAGCAGTTCTTC.

The chain has TRBV27 and TRBJ1-4, with a possible D match to TRBD1 (5 bases). The CDR3 has 15 residues. V lost 5 bases, J lost 3 bases, and 13 bases lay in between. Looked up from germline, CDR1 is MNHEY and CDR2 is SMNVEV (reference sequence). The CDR3 here is CASSPQTVPNEKLFF. Written as DNA, the CDR3 is TGTGCCAGCAGTCCCCAGACAGTACCTAATGAAAAACTGTTTTTT.

The chain links TRBV5-5 to TRBJ1-1; no clear D. CDR3 length equals 16 residues. V was pared by 5 bases and J by 1 base, with 18 bases between. Germline loops: CDR1 SGHKS, CDR2 YYEKEE (reference sequence). The CDR3 protein is CASSREERSPNTEAFF. CDR3 nucleotides: TGTGCCAGCAGTAGGGAAGAGCGAAGCCCGAACACTGAAGCTTTCTTT.

The chain uses TRBV6-5 and TRBJ1-3; D gene ambiguous. Looked up from germline, CDR1 is MNHEY and CDR2 is SVGAGI. This CDR3 is 16 amino acids long. Trimming left V 0 bases short and J 0 bases short, with 9 bases between. CDR3 bases: TGTGCCAGCAGTTACTCGATTTCGGTCTCTGGAAACACCATATATTTT. Translating it yields CASSYSISVSGNTIYF.

This clone has only a few counts. The rearrangement joins TRBV19 to TRBJ1-5, with a tentative D call TRBD1 (6 bases). V lost 5 bases and J lost 5, with 28 bases in between. This CDR3 has 19 amino acids. The V gene's germline CDR1 is LNHDA and CDR2 SQIVND (reference sequence). Here the CDR3 reads CASSSGKQSPGAGDQPQHF. The CDR3 DNA sequence: TGTGCCAGTAGTTCGGGAAAACAGTCCCCAGGGGCCGGCGATCAGCCCCAGCATTTT.